This T cell receptor beta chain was found in a study of T cell responses to AZD1222 COVID-19 vaccine. Profiled with immunoSEQ multiplex PCR; TCRdb holds only in-frame clones, not every one. The sample lists around 120,000 clones, just over 85% occurring once. This CDR3 is 13 amino acids long. The germline V gene has CDR1 SGHTA and CDR2 FQGNSA. Between the trimmed V and J ends, which lost 3 bases and 1 base, there was a span of 6 bases. This chain links TRBV7-2 with TRBJ1-1, with D unclear. This clonotype was obtained from an adult who received the AZD1222 COVID-19 vaccine. Sequenced material: peripheral blood, taken 28 days after the second AZD1222 dose. As DNA, the CDR3 is TGTGCCAGCAGCTTGCTACGGAACACTGAAGCTTTCTTT. Protein: CASSLLRNTEAFF.